Following are 7 T cell receptor beta chains from one sample sequenced in a study of cytomegalovirus exposure and HLA in healthy donors. A multiplex PCR was run with 60 Vbeta primers and 13 Jbeta primers. Clones were read by immunoSEQ multiplex PCR, and TCRdb kept only the in-frame ones, dropping some. The specimen's table records 150,000 to 200,000 clones. What was sequenced was PBMCs. The receptors originated from a woman aged 18 to 35 in good health and CMV-seropositive.

V usage is TRBV7-8 and J usage is TRBJ2-3, with 7 bases fitting TRBD2. V shed 1 base, J shed 2 bases, and the junction held 6 bases outside the gene matches. Germline V gene data show CDR1 as SGHVS and CDR2 as FQNEAQ. This CDR3 has 16 amino acids. The CDR3 region is CASSLGGRGNTDTQYF. The CDR3 DNA reads TGTGCCAGCAGCTTAGGAGGGAGGGGTAACACAGATACGCAGTATTTT.

CDR3 protein: CASRTDRGRSDTQYF. DNA of the CDR3: TGTGCCAGCAGAACCGACAGGGGGCGCTCAGATACGCAGTATTTT. V and J are TRBV6-1 and TRBJ2-3; 10 bases match TRBD1. Germline CDR1 reads MNHNS; CDR2 reads SASEGT. The CDR3 has 15 amino acids. With V trimmed by 6 bases and J by 4 bases, 7 bases remained unmatched.

This chain joins TRBV6-1 and TRBJ2-2; D is ambiguous. Per the germline V gene, CDR1 is MNHNS and CDR2 is SASEGT. V was shortened by 4 bases and J by 0 bases, with 9 bases between the two germline ends. CDR3 size: 15 residues. The CDR3 loop is CASSVLRTNTGELFF. CDR3 nucleotides: TGTGCCAGCAGTGTATTGCGGACGAACACCGGGGAGCTGTTTTTT.

The chain is built from TRBV5-1 and TRBJ1-3, with no clear D. Germline V gene lookup returns CDR1 SGHRS and CDR2 YFSETQ. The CDR3 has 13 amino acids. V was trimmed by 0 bases and J by 8 bases, leaving 9 bases between them. The CDR3 here is CASSLAREDTIYF. The CDR3 coding sequence is TGCGCCAGCAGCTTGGCGCGTGAGGACACCATATATTTT.

This chain uses TRBV5-1 with TRBJ2-1; 7 positions match TRBD2. The CDR3 extends over 15 amino acids. Germline CDR1 SGHRS, CDR2 YFSETQ. Trimming at V came to 3 bases and at J to 0 bases, leaving 3 bases not matched to a gene. CDR3 bases: TGCGCCAGCAGCTCTAGCGGCAGCTCCTACAATGAGCAGTTCTTC. It is translated as CASSSSGSSYNEQFF.

The rearrangement joins TRBV7-2 to TRBJ2-5; 7 bases line up with TRBD2. The ends lost 3 bases at V and 5 bases at J; junction bases unmatched: 3. The CDR3 has 13 residues. Germline CDR1 and CDR2: SGHTA and FQGNSA. The CDR3 loop is CASSLGLRETQYF. The CDR3 DNA sequence: TGTGCCAGCAGCTTGGGACTACGGGAGACCCAGTACTTC.

The V call is TRBV5-1, the J call TRBJ2-7, with D perhaps TRBD2 (6 bases). Trimming shortened V by 4 bases and J by 0 bases, and 17 bases separated the two germline ends. The CDR3 has 16 amino acids. Germline values: CDR1 SGHRS, CDR2 YFSETQ. In DNA form, the CDR3 reads TGCGCCAGCAGCGTCAGCAGGGACTTGTACTCCTACGAGCAGTACTTC. Its protein product is CASSVSRDLYSYEQYF.